Only a few counts were recorded for the clone carrying this TCR beta chain. Antigen: not known. Per germline, CDR1 SGHRS and CDR2 YFSETQ. With 4 bases removed from V and 7 bases from J, the gap between germline ends came to 12 bases. The CDR3 loop spans 14 amino acids. At the end of around eleven days of culture, CD4+ T cells were isolated. PCR confirmed that the person was infected with SARS-CoV-2 between March and December 2020. Of the BNT162b2 and mRNA-1273 vaccines, participants received two doses of one or the other. Only in-frame clones appear in the TCRdb table, and some are missing; sequencing was by immunoSEQ multiplex PCR. Among roughly 51,000 clones, over 60% were seen once, and the ten largest hold roughly 5.4%. The record originates from a study of vaccination effects on CD4 cells after COVID-19. Study-level background: Researchers drew samples from a few convalescent patients early and late after vaccination.

Findings and caveats of the study: Late post-vaccination, clones induced by infection and those induced by vaccine underwent marked clonal contraction. A shortage of convalescent patients and an absence of early post-infection timepoints characterized the study.

The rearrangement uses TRBV5-1 and TRBJ1-6; possibly TRBD1 for D (6 bases). The source of this sequence is a human donor who had a prior SARS-CoV-2 infection. The specimen comprised CD4+ T cells from PBMCs cultured without peptide, sampled after COVID-19 vaccination. CDR3 nucleotide sequence: TGCGCCAGCAGCCAAGGAGACAGGAATTCACCCCTCCACTTT. It codes for CASSQGDRNSPLHF.